This T cell receptor (beta chain) was obtained from a study of blood T cell repertoires in COVID-19. In the source study's methods: Estimated nucleated cell counts came from reference gene primer amplification. The repertoire was sequenced with immunoSEQ multiplex PCR; TCRdb's copy has only in-frame clones and lacks some. V, J and clone size are those of that table, while D and trimming were read from the DNA. The sample lists roughly 170,000 clones; around 79% were seen once. Germline CDR1 GTSNPN, CDR2 SVGIG (reference sequence). V shed 2 bases and J 4 bases; nucleotides not matched to a gene: 14. This CDR3 has 17 residues.

The TCR originated in an older woman with COVID-19, enrolled during active disease. The sample taken for sequencing was peripheral blood. The chain joins TRBV30 to TRBJ1-5; the match to TRBD1 covers 7 bases. The chain's CDR3 is CAWSPRSLGTANQPQHF. CDR3 in DNA: TGTGCCTGGAGTCCACGCAGCCTAGGGACAGCTAATCAGCCCCAGCATTTT.